This TCR beta chain derives from a study of CD8 T cells in ankylosing spondylitis (dated by TCRdb to the late 2010s). Some background on the complete study: The study set out to find disease-linked TCR variants by profiling T cell receptor beta repertoires in ankylosing spondylitis patients and healthy donors. In total, the full study cohort was made up of roughly 110 healthy donors and about two dozen ankylosing spondylitis patients. Samples of peripheral blood were taken, and for ankylosing spondylitis patients, synovial fluid was collected as well. What the work shows at the level of the full study, not this receptor alone: A TCR beta motif made up of several highly homologous amino acid variants appeared to be characteristic of blood from ankylosing spondylitis patients. The disease-linked clones were reported as significantly enriched in matched synovial fluid samples from ankylosing spondylitis patients. Some motif variants were previously reported in synovial fluid and blood of reactive arthritis patients, suggesting common disease-initiation mechanisms. The disease-linked clones had a CD8+ phenotype and were found at relatively low frequencies in peripheral blood.

Sequenced using an Illumina HiSeq 2500. Quantitative 5'-RACE with molecular barcodes was the method used to prepare the TCR beta libraries. Per the authors' processing: A new computational method based on a probabilistic model of VDJ rearrangement was used to identify disease-linked TCR variants. The public sequencing data were trimmed at Q25 with fastp and processed into clonotypes with MiXCR by TCRdb, which kept only in-frame beta chains. Each entry is one CDR3 protein sequence, shown with its most common DNA and genes. These V and J calls rely on TCRdb rather than the paper's analysis. This sample has 30,000 to 45,000 distinct CDR3 sequences in its table, and around a tenth of those were observed once. Of the sample, roughly 15% is held by the ten largest clones. The CDR3 covers 15 residues, taking in both the cysteine and the phenylalanine. This entry keeps only the CDR3 DNA: 45 bases, framed from base 1. The germline V gene encodes CDR1 DFQATT and CDR2 SNEGSKA (reference sequence). Relative to germline, V is 3 bases shorter and J is 0 bases shorter, with 9 bases between their ends.

The sample holds many counts of this clonotype. No antigen is known for it. No qualities accompany the bases; no much larger clone lies one base away. Sequencing was carried out using blood, either unsorted or a sorted T cell fraction (not recorded which). The V gene is TRBV20-1 and the J gene is TRBJ2-6, with the identity of the D gene unclear. The TCR was taken from a male donor with ankylosing spondylitis or in good health (not recorded which). At the DNA level, the sequence is TGCAGTGCTAGGGGCGGCAGCTCTGGGGCCAACGTCCTGACTTTC. Its amino acids are CSARGGSSGANVLTF.